What follows describes a single T cell receptor beta chain. TCRdb's copy holds only in-frame clones and misses some; the assay was immunoSEQ multiplex PCR. The repertoire consists of approximately 170,000 clones, with about 88% occurring once and the leading ten covering around a fifth. The data stem from a study of blood T cell repertoires in COVID-19. At the level of the study: Both acute and convalescent COVID-19 samples were obtained from the United States, Italy and Spain. Sources were T cells, B-cell-depleted T cells, or PBMCs; the material itself was cDNA or gDNA.

Deletions cut 2 bases from V and 6 bases from J, with 11 bases between. Germline CDR1 is SGHRS and CDR2 is YFSETQ. The CDR3 runs to 13 residues. The V call is TRBV5-1, the J call TRBJ1-2; the D gene is possibly TRBD1 (5 bases). This receptor was identified in a woman older than 75 with acute or convalescent COVID-19. Material for sequencing was peripheral blood. CDR3: CASSLRGGNGYTF. DNA for the CDR3: TGCGCCAGCAGCTTAAGGGGAGGGAATGGCTACACCTTC. Full variable domain (rest looked up from reference TRBV5-1 and TRBJ1-2): KAGVTQTPRYLIKTRGQQVTLSCSPISGHRSVSWYQQTPGQGLQFLFEYFSETQRNKGNFPGRFSGRQFSNSRSEMNVSTLELGDSALYLCASSLRGGNGYTFGSGTRLTVV.